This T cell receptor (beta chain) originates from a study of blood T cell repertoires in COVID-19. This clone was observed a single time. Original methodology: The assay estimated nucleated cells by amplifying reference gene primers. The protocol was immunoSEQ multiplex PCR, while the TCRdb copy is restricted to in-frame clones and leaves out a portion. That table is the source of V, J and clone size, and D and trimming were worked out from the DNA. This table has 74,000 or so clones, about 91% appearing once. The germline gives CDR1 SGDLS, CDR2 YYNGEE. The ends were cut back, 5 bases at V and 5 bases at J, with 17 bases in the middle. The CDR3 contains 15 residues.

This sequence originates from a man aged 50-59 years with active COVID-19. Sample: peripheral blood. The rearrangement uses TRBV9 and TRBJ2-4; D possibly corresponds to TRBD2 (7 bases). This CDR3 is CASSARGGRENIQYF. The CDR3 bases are TGTGCCAGCAGTGCCAGAGGGGGGAGGGAAAACATTCAGTACTTC.